This TCR beta chain was recorded in a study of T cell responses to AZD1222 COVID-19 vaccine. The table came from immunoSEQ multiplex PCR; TCRdb's copy has only in-frame clones and leaves some out. This table has 180,000 or so clones, over 90% appearing once. Germline V lookup: CDR1 SGHNT, CDR2 YENEEA. V lost 2 bases, J lost 0 bases, and 16 bases lay in between. The CDR3 is 17 residues long. Study observations and caveats: Among spike-specific TCRs, nearly half reportedly target unmutated variant regions. Donor demographics were predominantly white British with a female majority; clonal diversity may be underestimated.

Concerning this clone: The antigen remains undetermined.

This rearrangement joins TRBV11-3 to TRBJ2-5; perhaps TRBD2 as D (5 bases). The material was peripheral blood, obtained 28 days after the second AZD1222 dose. The origin of this receptor is an adult who received the AZD1222 COVID-19 vaccine. The CDR3 nucleotides are TGTGCCAGCAGCTTAACATGGGGAGAAAAGTACCAAGAGACCCAGTACTTC. The encoded protein is CASSLTWGEKYQETQYF.